This T cell receptor (beta chain) was sequenced in a study of beta chain features in type 1 diabetes. In the study overall: The patient and healthy donor groups were comparable for age, gender and cell yields. General study results and limits: The study found moderately but significantly shorter TCRB CDR3s in all four CD4+ subsets of Type 1 diabetes patients. High-TCR-expressing cells could be over-represented by cDNA sequencing.

The isolated RNA, all of it, was reverse transcribed, so expressed TCRB transcripts were what got sequenced. It was found that naive, central memory and regulatory T cell samples averaged around 3.7 million reads. Using immunoSEQ multiplex PCR, the repertoire was profiled, and TCRdb retains in-frame clones only, with some absent. The sample holds around 430,000 clones, approximately 30% seen once. Per germline, CDR1 SGHAT and CDR2 FQNNGV. This CDR3 contains 14 residues. After removal of 5 bases from V and 3 bases from J, the junction contained 4 bases not matched to a gene. This clone was seen a handful of times. Antigen specificity is unknown. Other DNA sequences of this sample code for an identical CDR3.

The rearrangement links TRBV11-2 to TRBJ2-1; 7 bases agree with TRBD2. This clonotype was sampled from a man aged 18 to 30 in good health. Sequenced input: naive CD4+ T cells from blood. The CDR3 region is CASSPSGFYNEQFF. The CDR3 DNA sequence: TGTGCCAGCAGCCCTAGCGGTTTCTACAATGAGCAGTTCTTC.